What follows are 21 T cell receptor beta chains derived from one specimen sequenced in a study of blood T cell repertoires in COVID-19. Repertoires were generated with immunoSEQ multiplex PCR, while TCRdb's copy carries only in-frame clones and drops some. The table records about 91,000 clones, around nine tenths of them present only once. Specimen: peripheral blood. Receptors were obtained from a woman in her sixties or seventies with acute or convalescent COVID-19.

This clone was seen a single time. This sequence joins TRBV30 and TRBJ1-1; D is possibly TRBD1 (5 bases). The CDR3 has 11 residues. V was cut by 4 bases and J by 12 bases, with 15 bases left in between. Germline V CDR1 and CDR2: GTSNPN, SVGIG (reference sequence). The CDR3 DNA follows: TGTGCCTGGATGGGCAGGGATATTCCTTTCTTT. It codes for CAWMGRDIPFF.

The CDR3 coding sequence is TGTGCCAGCAGCGAGAGTTCCTTTTGGGCTTTGAACACTGAAGCTTTCTTT. It is translated as CASSESSFWALNTEAFF. The rearrangement links TRBV27 to TRBJ1-1; D is ambiguous. The CDR3 loop spans 17 amino acids. Germline V CDR1 and CDR2: MNHEY, SMNVEV (reference sequence). The germline V and J ends were trimmed by 6 bases and 0 bases, with 20 bases remaining between them.

The chain is built from TRBV18 and TRBJ2-7; D unclear. Trimming cost V 0 bases and J 4 bases, with 7 bases left between them. Germline CDR1 and CDR2: KGHSH and LQKENI. The CDR3 extends over 13 amino acids. CDR3 nucleotide sequence: TGTGCCAGCTCACCACCGGGCGAATACGAGCAGTACTTC. Its translation: CASSPPGEYEQYF.

The CDR3 loop reads CSGGYGQSSGNTIYF. CDR3 bases: TGCAGCGGAGGATACGGACAGAGCTCTGGAAACACCATATATTTT. This chain uses TRBV29-1 with TRBJ1-3; TRBD1 might be the D (6 bases). Per the germline V gene, CDR1 is SQVTM and CDR2 is ANQGSEA. The CDR3 covers 15 residues. V lost 7 bases to trimming and J lost 0 bases, with 16 bases between them.

The rearrangement uses TRBV6-1 and TRBJ1-2; TRBD1 is a possible D gene (6 bases). V was pared by 2 bases and J by 5 bases, with 21 bases between. CDR3 size: 17 residues. Germline CDR1 reads MNHNS; CDR2 reads SASEGT. As DNA, the CDR3 is TGTGCCAGCAGTGAAAGGGTCGGGGACAAGGGGTTTTATGGCTACACCTTC. Protein sequence: CASSERVGDKGFYGYTF.

The chain carries TRBV28 and TRBJ2-3, with a possible D match to TRBD1 (7 bases). V lost 3 bases and J lost 3, with 13 bases in between. The V gene's germline CDR1 is MDHEN and CDR2 SYDVKM. The CDR3 is 15 amino acids. The CDR3 loop is CASSLLTGRTDTQYF. The CDR3 coding sequence is TGTGCCAGCAGTTTGCTGACAGGGAGGACAGATACGCAGTATTTT.

The rearrangement links TRBV5-1 to TRBJ2-3, with D possibly being TRBD1 (5 bases). This CDR3 region has 17 residues. Trimming left V 0 bases short and J 0 bases short, with 14 bases between. CDR1 is SGHRS, CDR2 YFSETQ, per germline. The CDR3 loop is CASSLARSTESTDTQYF. In DNA, the CDR3 is TGCGCCAGCAGCTTGGCCCGATCGACAGAAAGCACAGATACGCAGTATTTT.

CDR3 nucleotide sequence: TGCGCCAGCAGCCGACTAGGGACAGGGGGCGAATCAGATACGCAGTATTTT. Amino acids: CASSRLGTGGESDTQYF. The chain links TRBV5-1 to TRBJ2-3; 12 bases fit TRBD1. The trim removed 4 bases at V and 4 bases at J, leaving 10 bases unmatched. This CDR3 region has 17 residues. From germline, CDR1 is SGHRS and CDR2 YFSETQ.

This rearrangement joins TRBV5-4 to TRBJ2-2; D is possibly TRBD1 (6 bases). The CDR3 covers 14 residues. Germline CDR1 SGHNT, CDR2 YYREEE (reference sequence). The V end was cut by 4 bases, the J end by 6 bases, with 13 bases between. The CDR3 DNA is TGTGCCAGCAGCCTCGGACAGAAGGCCGGGGAGCTGTTTTTT. Its translation is CASSLGQKAGELFF.

V gene TRBV4-2 combines with J gene TRBJ2-1; TRBD2 matches at 9 bases. The germline gives CDR1 LGHNA, CDR2 YNFKEQ. Losses at the gene ends were 1 base for V and 13 bases for J; bases not matched to a gene: 8. The CDR3 covers 14 residues. CDR3 sequence reads: CASSQALAGSGQFF. Written as DNA, the CDR3 is TGTGCCAGCAGCCAAGCACTAGCGGGTTCCGGCCAGTTCTTC.

The chain links TRBV18 to TRBJ2-1; 9 bases line up with TRBD1. The CDR3 covers 17 residues. Germline values: CDR1 KGHSH, CDR2 LQKENI. V shed 2 bases, J shed 6 bases, and the junction held 11 bases outside the gene matches. The CDR3 nucleotides are TGTGCCAGCTCACCATTTAAGATCCGGGACAGGGCCAATGAGCAGTTCTTC. It is translated as CASSPFKIRDRANEQFF.

The V gene is TRBV3-1 (or the pseudogene TRBV3-2), the J gene TRBJ2-1; 14 bases are shared with TRBD2. The CDR3 covers 16 residues. Germline lookup yields CDR1 LGHDT and CDR2 YNNKEL (reference sequence). With V trimmed by 2 bases and J by 10 bases, 7 bases remained unmatched. The CDR3 nucleotides read TGTGCCAGCAGCCAAAGGGGACTAGCGGGGGACGGGGAGCAGTTCTTC. As protein: CASSQRGLAGDGEQFF.

The V and J genes are TRBV29-1 and TRBJ1-2; possibly TRBD1 for D (5 bases). The CDR3 loop spans 14 amino acids. The ends were cut back, 6 bases at V and 6 bases at J, with 20 bases in the middle. CDR1 is SQVTM and CDR2 is ANQGSEA in the germline V gene. CDR3 DNA: TGCAGCGTCCGTCCCCTACTCGGAGGGGATGGCTACACCTTC. Its protein product is CSVRPLLGGDGYTF.

This clone occurred once. J is TRBJ2-1 and V is TRBV29-1; D remains ambiguous. This CDR3 has 11 amino acids. Trimming removed 8 bases from V and 1 base from J, with 6 bases in between. Germline CDR1 is SQVTM and CDR2 is ANQGSEA. CDR3 DNA: TGCAGCAAGACATCCTACAATGAGCAGTTCTTC. Translated, it gives CSKTSYNEQFF.

This rearrangement joins TRBV11-1 to TRBJ2-1; 9 nucleotides match TRBD1. With 6 bases clipped from V and 6 bases from J, the junction kept 12 bases outside the gene matches. The germline V gene encodes CDR1 SGHAT and CDR2 FQDESV (reference sequence). CDR3 size: 16 residues. Here the CDR3 DNA reads TGTGCCAGCAGTCCAGAAACAGGGGGCGATCCCAATGAGCAGTTCTTC. Translation: CASSPETGGDPNEQFF.

Only a few counts were recorded for this clone. The rearrangement uses TRBV7-3 and TRBJ2-1, with TRBD2 identical over 12 bases. CDR3 length equals 15 residues. Looked up from germline, CDR1 is SGHTA and CDR2 is FQGTGA. V trimming: 5 bases; J trimming: 6 bases; junction bases outside the gene matches: 5. The CDR3 reads CASSRGLAGINEQFF. CDR3 coding DNA: TGTGCCAGCAGCCGTGGACTAGCGGGAATCAATGAGCAGTTCTTC. Complete variable domain (other parts from reference TRBV7-3 and TRBJ2-1): GAGVSQTPSNKVTEKGKYVELRCDPISGHTALYWYRQSLGQGPEFLIYFQGTGAADDSGLPNDRFFAVRPEGSVSTLKIQRTERGDSAVYLCASSRGLAGINEQFFGPGTRLTVL.

This clone came up a few times. The chain has TRBV28 and TRBJ2-7, with 9 bases fitting TRBD1. This CDR3 is built from 14 residues. From germline, CDR1 is MDHEN and CDR2 SYDVKM. The ends lost 7 bases at V and 2 bases at J; junction bases unmatched: 6. The CDR3 loop is CASTRTGETYEQYF. CDR3 nucleotides: TGTGCCAGCACCCGGACAGGGGAAACCTACGAGCAGTACTTC. Using reference TRBV28 and TRBJ2-7 for the parts outside the CDR3, the full variable domain is DVKVTQSSRYLVKRTGEKVFLECVQDMDHENMFWYRQDPGLGLRLIYFSYDVKMKEKGDIPEGYSVSREKKERFSLILESASTNQTSMYLCASTRTGETYEQYFGPGTRLTVT.

This chain links TRBV2 with TRBJ2-7; D is undetermined. V lost 3 bases, J lost 5 bases, and 8 bases lay in between. Germline V gives CDR1 SNHLY, CDR2 FYNNEI. The CDR3 totals 12 residues. In nucleotides, the CDR3 is TGTGCCAGCAGTGAGATCGGTGACGAGCAGTACTTC. As protein: CASSEIGDEQYF.

CDR3 nucleotide sequence: TGTGCCACCACGACGACAGGGATGGTGGATACGCAGTATTTT. It yields the protein CATTTTGMVDTQYF. The chain is built from TRBV27 and TRBJ2-3; 7 nucleotides agree with TRBD1. The germline gives CDR1 MNHEY, CDR2 SMNVEV (reference sequence). Trimming removed 10 bases from V and 6 bases from J; junction bases left unmatched: 13. CDR3 length equals 14 residues.

This sequence joins TRBV2 and TRBJ2-1; TRBD1 aligns across 7 bases. The V gene end was trimmed by 4 bases and the J gene end by 9 bases; junction bases not matched to a gene: 12. This CDR3 spans 15 amino acids. Germline values: CDR1 SNHLY, CDR2 FYNNEI. The DNA of the CDR3 is TGTGCCAGCAGTGGAGGGACAGCTCCGGTTTTTGAGCAGTTCTTC. It codes for CASSGGTAPVFEQFF.

This chain connects TRBV6-2 or TRBV6-3 to TRBJ2-2; a weak D match, TRBD1 (6 bases). The V end lost 3 bases, the J end lost 6 bases, and 14 bases lay between the germline ends. The CDR3 loop spans 15 amino acids. Germline loops: CDR1 MNHEY, CDR2 SVGEGT. CDR3: CASSYETGGAGELFF. CDR3 bases: TGTGCCAGCAGTTATGAGACAGGCGGCGCCGGGGAGCTGTTTTTT.